The sample holds many counts of the clone carrying this T cell receptor (beta chain). What it binds is not known. The time point: sample taken at primary tumor resection. Unsorted whole RNA of tumor, nontumor lung or frozen PBMC was sequenced. This record belongs to a study of spatial heterogeneity in lung cancer. Regarding the study as a whole: More often at tumor resection than at routine follow-up, ubiquitous expanded tumor TCRs were detected in the blood.

Unique molecular identifiers, one per molecule, were present on every TCR cDNA molecule. In TCRdb, the 5' RACE reads were re-called with MiXCR into one record per CDR3 protein. The sample gives 11,000 to 15,000 distinct CDR3 sequences, about 9.5% of which show up once; roughly 28% is in the top ten. The TCR originated in a male donor with early-stage non-small cell lung cancer. This specimen consisted of PBMCs, obtained at surgery.

CDR3 sequence reads: CASSPTLSPGGYTF. CDR3 DNA sequence: TGTGCCAGCTCACCGACCCTTTCCCCCGGAGGCTACACCTTC. The rearrangement joins TRBV18 to TRBJ1-2; D is ambiguous. The CDR3 runs to 14 residues. V was shortened by 3 bases and J by 8 bases, with 16 bases between the two germline ends. The germline gives CDR1 KGHSH, CDR2 LQKENI. Variable domain in full (rest from reference TRBV18 and TRBJ1-2): NAGVMQNPRHLVRRRGQEARLRCSPMKGHSHVYWYRQLPEEGLKFMVYLQKENIIDESGMPKERFSAEFPKEGPSILRIQQVVRGDSAAYFCASSPTLSPGGYTFGSGTRLTVV.